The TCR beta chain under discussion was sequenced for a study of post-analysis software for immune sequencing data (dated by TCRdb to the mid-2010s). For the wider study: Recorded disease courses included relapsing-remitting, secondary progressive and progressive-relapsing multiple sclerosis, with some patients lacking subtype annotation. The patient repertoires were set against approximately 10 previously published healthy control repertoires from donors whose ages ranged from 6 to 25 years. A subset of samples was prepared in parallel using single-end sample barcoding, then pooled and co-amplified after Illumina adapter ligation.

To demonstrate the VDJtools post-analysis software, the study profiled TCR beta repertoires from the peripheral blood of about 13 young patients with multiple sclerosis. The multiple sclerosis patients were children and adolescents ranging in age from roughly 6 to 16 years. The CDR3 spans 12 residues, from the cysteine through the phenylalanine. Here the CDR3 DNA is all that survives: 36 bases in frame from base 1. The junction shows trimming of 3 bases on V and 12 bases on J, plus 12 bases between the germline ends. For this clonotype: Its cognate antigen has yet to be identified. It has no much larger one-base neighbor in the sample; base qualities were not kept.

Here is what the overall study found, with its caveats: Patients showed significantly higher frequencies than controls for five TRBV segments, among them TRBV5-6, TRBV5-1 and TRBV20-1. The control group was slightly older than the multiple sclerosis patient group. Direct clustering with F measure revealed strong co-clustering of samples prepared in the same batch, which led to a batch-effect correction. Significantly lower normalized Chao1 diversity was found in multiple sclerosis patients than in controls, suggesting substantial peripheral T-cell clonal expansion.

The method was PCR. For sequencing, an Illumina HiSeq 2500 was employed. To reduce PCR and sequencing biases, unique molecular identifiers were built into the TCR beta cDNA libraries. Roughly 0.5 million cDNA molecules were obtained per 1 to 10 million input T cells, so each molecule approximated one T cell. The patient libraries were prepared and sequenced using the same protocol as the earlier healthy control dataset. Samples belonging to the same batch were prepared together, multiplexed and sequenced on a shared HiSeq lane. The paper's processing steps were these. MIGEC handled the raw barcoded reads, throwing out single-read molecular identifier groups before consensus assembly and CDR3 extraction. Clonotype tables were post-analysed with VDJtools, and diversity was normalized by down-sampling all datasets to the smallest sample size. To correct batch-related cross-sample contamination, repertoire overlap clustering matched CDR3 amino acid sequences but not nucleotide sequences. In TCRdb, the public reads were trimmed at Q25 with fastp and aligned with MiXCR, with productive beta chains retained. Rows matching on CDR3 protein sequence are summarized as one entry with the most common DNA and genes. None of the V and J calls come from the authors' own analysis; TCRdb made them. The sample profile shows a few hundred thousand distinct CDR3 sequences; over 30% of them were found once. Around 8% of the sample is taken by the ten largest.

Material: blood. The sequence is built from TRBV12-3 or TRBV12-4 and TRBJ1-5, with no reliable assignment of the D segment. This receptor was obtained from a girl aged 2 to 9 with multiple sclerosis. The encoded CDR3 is CASSFMRAVQHF. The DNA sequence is TGTGCCAGCAGTTTCATGCGGGCAGTCCAGCATTTT.